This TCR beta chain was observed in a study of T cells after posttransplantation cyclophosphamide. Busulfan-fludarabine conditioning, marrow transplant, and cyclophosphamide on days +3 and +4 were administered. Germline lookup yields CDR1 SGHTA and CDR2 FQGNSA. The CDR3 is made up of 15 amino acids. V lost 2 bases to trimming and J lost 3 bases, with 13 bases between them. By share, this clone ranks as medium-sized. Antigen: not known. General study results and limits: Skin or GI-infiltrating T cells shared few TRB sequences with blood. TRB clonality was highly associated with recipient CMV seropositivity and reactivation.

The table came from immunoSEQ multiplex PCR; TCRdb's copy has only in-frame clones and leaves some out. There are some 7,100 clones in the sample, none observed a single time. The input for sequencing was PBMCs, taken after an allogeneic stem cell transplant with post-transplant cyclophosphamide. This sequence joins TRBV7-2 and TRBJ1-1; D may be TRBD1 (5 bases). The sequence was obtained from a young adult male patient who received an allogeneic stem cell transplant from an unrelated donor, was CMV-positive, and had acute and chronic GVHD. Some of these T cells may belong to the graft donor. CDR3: CASSLILVGDTEAFF. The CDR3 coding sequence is TGTGCCAGCAGCTTAATCCTCGTAGGGGACACTGAAGCTTTCTTT. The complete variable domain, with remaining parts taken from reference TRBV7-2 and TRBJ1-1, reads GAGVSQSPSNKVTEKGKDVELRCDPISGHTALYWYRQSLGQGLEFLIYFQGNSAPDKSGLPSDRFSAERTGGSVSTLTIQRTQQEDSAVYLCASSLILVGDTEAFFGQGTRLTVV.